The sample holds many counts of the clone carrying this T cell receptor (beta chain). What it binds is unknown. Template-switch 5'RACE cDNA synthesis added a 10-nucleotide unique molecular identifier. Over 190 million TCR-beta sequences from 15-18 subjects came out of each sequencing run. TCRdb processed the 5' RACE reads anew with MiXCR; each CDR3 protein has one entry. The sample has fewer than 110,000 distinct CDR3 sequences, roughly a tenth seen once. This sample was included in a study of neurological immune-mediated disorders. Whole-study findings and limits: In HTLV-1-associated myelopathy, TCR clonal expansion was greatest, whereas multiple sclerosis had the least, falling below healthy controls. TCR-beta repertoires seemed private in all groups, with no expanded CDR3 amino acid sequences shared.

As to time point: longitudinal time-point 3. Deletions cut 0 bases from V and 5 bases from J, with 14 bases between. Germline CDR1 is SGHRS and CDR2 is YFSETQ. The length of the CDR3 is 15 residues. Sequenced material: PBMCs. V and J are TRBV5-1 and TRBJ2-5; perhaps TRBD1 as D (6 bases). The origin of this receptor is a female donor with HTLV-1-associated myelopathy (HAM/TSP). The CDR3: CASSLVGYREETQYF. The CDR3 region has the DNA TGCGCCAGCAGCTTGGTTGGTTACAGGGAGGAGACCCAGTACTTC.